The clone carrying this T cell receptor beta chain was seen only a few times. These data come from a study of blood T cell repertoires in COVID-19. Study overall: The study drew acute and convalescent COVID-19 samples from the United States, Italy and Spain. Sample material is recorded as cDNA or gDNA derived from T cells, B-cell-depleted T cells, or PBMCs.

With 3 bases clipped from V and 2 bases from J, the junction kept 1 base outside the gene matches. CDR3 size: 14 residues. Germline lookup yields CDR1 SGHAT and CDR2 FQDESV (reference sequence). In the original processing: Scientists estimated how many nucleated cells there were by amplifying reference gene primers. Repertoires were generated with immunoSEQ multiplex PCR, while TCRdb's copy carries only in-frame clones and drops some. From that table come the V and J calls and clone size; the DNA was used to work out D and trimming. The data contain roughly 130,000 clones, 79% of them singletons. Sequences were obtained from peripheral blood. The gene calls are TRBV11-1 and TRBJ2-1, with 7 bases matching TRBD2. This clonotype was sampled from a man aged 55-75 years with acute or convalescent COVID-19. The CDR3 loop reads CASSFGTTYNEQFF. The CDR3 DNA is TGTGCCAGCAGCTTCGGGACTACCTACAATGAGCAGTTCTTC.